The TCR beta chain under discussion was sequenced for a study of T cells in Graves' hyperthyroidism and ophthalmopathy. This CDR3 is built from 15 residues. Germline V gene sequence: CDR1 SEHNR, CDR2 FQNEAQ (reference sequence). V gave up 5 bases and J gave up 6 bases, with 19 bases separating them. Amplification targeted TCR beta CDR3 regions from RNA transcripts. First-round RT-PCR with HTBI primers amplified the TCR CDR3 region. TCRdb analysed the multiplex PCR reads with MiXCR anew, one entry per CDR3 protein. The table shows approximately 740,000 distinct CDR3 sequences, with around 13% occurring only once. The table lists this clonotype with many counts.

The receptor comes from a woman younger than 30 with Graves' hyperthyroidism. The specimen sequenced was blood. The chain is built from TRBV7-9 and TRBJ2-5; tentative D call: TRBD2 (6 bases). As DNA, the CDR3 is TGTGCCAGCAGCCGTGCCTGGGGGGAGAGGCAGACCCAGTACTTC. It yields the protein CASSRAWGERQTQYF. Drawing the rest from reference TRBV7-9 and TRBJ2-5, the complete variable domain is DTGVSQNPRHKITKRGQNVTFRCDPISEHNRLYWYRQTLGQGPEFLTYFQNEAQLEKSRLLSDRFSAERPKGSFSTLEIQRTEQGDSAMYLCASSRAWGERQTQYFGPGTRLLVL.